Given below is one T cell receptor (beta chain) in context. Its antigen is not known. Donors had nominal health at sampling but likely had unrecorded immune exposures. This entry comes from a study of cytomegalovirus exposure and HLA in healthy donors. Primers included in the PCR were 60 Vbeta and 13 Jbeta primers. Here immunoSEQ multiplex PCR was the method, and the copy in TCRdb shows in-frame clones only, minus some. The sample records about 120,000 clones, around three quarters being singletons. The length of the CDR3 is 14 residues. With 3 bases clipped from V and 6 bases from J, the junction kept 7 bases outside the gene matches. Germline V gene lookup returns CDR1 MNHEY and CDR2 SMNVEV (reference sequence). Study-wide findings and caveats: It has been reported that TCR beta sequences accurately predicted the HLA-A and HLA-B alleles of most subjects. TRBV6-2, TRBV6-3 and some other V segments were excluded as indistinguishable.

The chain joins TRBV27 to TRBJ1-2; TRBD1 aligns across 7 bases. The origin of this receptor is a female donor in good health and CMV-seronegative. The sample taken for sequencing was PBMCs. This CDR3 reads CASSFATGVDGYTF. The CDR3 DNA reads TGTGCCAGCAGTTTCGCCACAGGGGTCGATGGCTACACCTTC.